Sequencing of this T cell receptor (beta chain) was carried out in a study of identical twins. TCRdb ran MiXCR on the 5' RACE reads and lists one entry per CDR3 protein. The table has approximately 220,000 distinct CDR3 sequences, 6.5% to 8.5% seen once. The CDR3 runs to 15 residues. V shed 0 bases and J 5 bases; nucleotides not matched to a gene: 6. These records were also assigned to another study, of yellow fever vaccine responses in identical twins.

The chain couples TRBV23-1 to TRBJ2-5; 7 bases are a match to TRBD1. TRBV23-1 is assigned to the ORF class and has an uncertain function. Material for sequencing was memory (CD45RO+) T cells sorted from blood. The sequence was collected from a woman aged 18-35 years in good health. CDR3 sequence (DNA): TGCGCCAGCAGTCAATCTCCAGGGACAGCTGAGACCCAGTACTTC. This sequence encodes CASSQSPGTAETQYF.